This T cell receptor (beta chain) stems from a study of CD8 T cells in Susac syndrome. Healthy donors acted as controls, with matching for age and sex. The CD8+ and CD4+ T cells were negatively isolated, with the TEMRA cells enriched by FACS. The V and J ends lost 0 bases and 1 base respectively, with 12 bases between them. There are 17 residues in the CDR3. Germline CDR1 is SGHVS and CDR2 is FNYEAQ. The RNA input was about 0.45 to 1 ug, and it was reverse transcribed with random hexamers. An immunoSEQ multiplex PCR generated amplified TCR beta CDR3 products spanning 54 Vbeta and 13 Jbeta. One entry per CDR3 protein results from TCRdb running MiXCR on the immunoSEQ multiplex PCR reads. The profile shows some 100,000 distinct CDR3 sequences, about nine tenths of them singletons.

The chain is built from TRBV7-6 and TRBJ2-2; D may be TRBD2 (5 bases). This sequence originates from a human donor in good health. Specimen: CD8+ T cells from PBMCs. The CDR3 DNA follows: TGTGCCAGCAGCTTAGCGCTGGCGGGCAAGAACACCGGGGAGCTGTTTTTT. This sequence encodes CASSLALAGKNTGELFF.